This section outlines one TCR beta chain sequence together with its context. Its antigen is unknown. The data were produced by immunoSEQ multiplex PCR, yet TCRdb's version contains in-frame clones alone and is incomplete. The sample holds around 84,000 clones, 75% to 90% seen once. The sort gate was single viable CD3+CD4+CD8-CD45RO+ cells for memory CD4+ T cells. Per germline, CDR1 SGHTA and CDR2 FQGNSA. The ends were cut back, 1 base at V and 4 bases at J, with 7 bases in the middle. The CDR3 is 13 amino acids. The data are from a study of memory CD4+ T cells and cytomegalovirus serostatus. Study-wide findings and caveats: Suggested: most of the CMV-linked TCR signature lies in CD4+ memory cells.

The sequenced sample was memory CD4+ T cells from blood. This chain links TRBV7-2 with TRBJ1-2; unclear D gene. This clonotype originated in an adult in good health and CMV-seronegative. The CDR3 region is CASSLVSGYGYTF. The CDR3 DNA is TGTGCCAGCAGCTTAGTCTCGGGCTATGGCTACACCTTC.